This entry is about one T cell receptor (beta chain). The antigen is undetermined. Trimming removed 3 bases from V and 6 bases from J; junction bases left unmatched: 7. Germline V gene sequence: CDR1 MDHEN, CDR2 SYDVKM. There are 15 residues in the CDR3. The data belong to a study of cytomegalovirus exposure and HLA in healthy donors. General study points: A later analysis showed HLA-associated TCR beta chains outstripping equally common others in clonal expansion. 164 TCR beta chains were listed as cytomegalovirus-associated. A few of the chains that were CMV-associated were confirmed in vitro to be specific for CMV antigens.

It was with 60 Vbeta and 13 Jbeta primers that the PCR ran. Generated by immunoSEQ multiplex PCR, the TCRdb table keeps only in-frame clones and is missing some. The data show 75,000 to 80,000 clones, around 81% seen once. The chain has TRBV28 and TRBJ1-4; the match to TRBD1 covers 7 bases. Sequencing input: PBMCs. The origin of this receptor is a middle-aged man in good health and CMV-seronegative. The CDR3 sequence is CASSFSTGPDEKLFF. The CDR3 coding sequence is TGTGCCAGCAGTTTCTCGACAGGGCCGGATGAAAAACTGTTTTTT. Variable domain in full (rest from reference TRBV28 and TRBJ1-4): DVKVTQSSRYLVKRTGEKVFLECVQDMDHENMFWYRQDPGLGLRLIYFSYDVKMKEKGDIPEGYSVSREKKERFSLILESASTNQTSMYLCASSFSTGPDEKLFFGSGTQLSVL.